These T cell receptor beta chains were read from a single sample in a study of vaccination effects on CD4 cells after COVID-19. This table comes from immunoSEQ multiplex PCR, and its TCRdb copy is limited to in-frame clones, with some not included. The profile covers 55,000 or so clones, with roughly two thirds appearing a single time and about 18% taken by the ten largest. These receptors have no known antigen. The specimen was CD4+ T cells from PBMCs cultured with SARS-CoV-2 spike peptides, collected before COVID-19 vaccination. These receptors came from a human donor who received a COVID-19 vaccine. Each CDR3 is given with its conserved first and last residue. D genes are given only for firm matches. Clone size is not always given. Where it is, it says once, few, many or a class for expanded clones.

clone_size: .
v_call: TRBV5-6
d_call: .
j_call: TRBJ1-2
cdr3_aa: CASSLDIYGYTF
cdr3_nt: TGTGCCAGCAGCTTGGACATCTATGGCTACACCTTC

clone_size: .
v_call: TRBV6-2/TRBV6-3
d_call: TRBD2
j_call: TRBJ2-7
cdr3_aa: CASSYGLAGAREQYF
cdr3_nt: TGTGCCAGCAGTTACGGACTAGCGGGGGCTCGTGAGCAGTACTTC

clone_size: .
v_call: TRBV3-1/TRBV3-2
d_call: .
j_call: TRBJ2-6
cdr3_aa: CASSLSTGFSGANVLTF
cdr3_nt: TGTGCCAGCAGCTTGTCCACAGGGTTTTCTGGGGCCAACGTCCTGACTTTC

clone_size: .
v_call: TRBV25-1
d_call: TRBD1
j_call: TRBJ2-7
cdr3_aa: CASSEWDRVRGQYF
cdr3_nt: TGTGCCAGCAGTGAATGGGACAGGGTAAGGGGGCAGTACTTC

clone_size: .
v_call: TRBV18
d_call: TRBD1
j_call: TRBJ1-2
cdr3_aa: CASSPDRVPEGYTF
cdr3_nt: TGTGCCAGCTCACCAGACAGGGTCCCGGAGGGCTACACCTTC

clone_size: .
v_call: TRBV4-1
d_call: .
j_call: TRBJ1-3
cdr3_aa: CASSQGISDSGNTIYF
cdr3_nt: TGCGCCAGCAGCCAAGGAATTAGCGACTCTGGAAACACCATATATTTT

clone_size: .
v_call: TRBV11-2
d_call: .
j_call: TRBJ2-5
cdr3_aa: CASSPARLTQETQYF
cdr3_nt: TGTGCCAGCAGCCCGGCTCGTCTTACCCAAGAGACCCAGTACTTC

clone_size: .
v_call: TRBV4-3
d_call: .
j_call: TRBJ1-6
cdr3_aa: CASSLRTGYNSPLHF
cdr3_nt: TGCGCCAGCAGCCTACGGACGGGATATAATTCACCCCTCCACTTT

clone_size: few
v_call: TRBV10-3
d_call: .
j_call: TRBJ2-1
cdr3_aa: CAAGPRNEQFF
cdr3_nt: TGTGCCGCGGGACCGCGAAATGAGCAGTTCTTC

clone_size: once
v_call: TRBV5-1
d_call: .
j_call: TRBJ1-3
cdr3_aa: CASSFYGINSGNTIYF
cdr3_nt: TGCGCCAGCAGCTTTTATGGAATAAACTCTGGAAACACCATATATTTT

clone_size: .
v_call: TRBV4-2
d_call: TRBD1
j_call: TRBJ1-2
cdr3_aa: CASSQPDRDSGYTF
cdr3_nt: TGTGCCAGCAGCCAACCTGACAGGGACAGTGGCTACACCTTC

clone_size: .
v_call: TRBV7-8
d_call: .
j_call: TRBJ1-2
cdr3_aa: CASSLETPLGWDQGLGYTF
cdr3_nt: TGTGCCAGCAGCTTAGAAACCCCACTCGGGTGGGATCAAGGTCTCGGCTACACCTTC

clone_size: .
v_call: TRBV4-1
d_call: .
j_call: TRBJ1-5
cdr3_aa: CASSQGPGDKFNQPQHF
cdr3_nt: TGCGCCAGCAGCCAAGGGCCCGGCGACAAGTTCAATCAGCCCCAGCATTTT

clone_size: .
v_call: TRBV5-1
d_call: TRBD1
j_call: TRBJ1-2
cdr3_aa: CASSLDRGLRGYTF
cdr3_nt: TGCGCCAGCAGCCTGGACAGGGGCTTGCGAGGCTACACCTTC

clone_size: .
v_call: TRBV3-1/TRBV3-2
d_call: .
j_call: TRBJ1-2
cdr3_aa: CASSQQGTHNYGYTF
cdr3_nt: TGTGCCAGCAGCCAACAGGGGACCCATAACTATGGCTACACCTTC

clone_size: .
v_call: TRBV5-1
d_call: .
j_call: TRBJ1-2
cdr3_aa: CASTQQSDRGYTF
cdr3_nt: TGCGCCAGCACGCAACAGAGCGATCGTGGCTACACCTTC

clone_size: medium-sized
v_call: TRBV27
d_call: TRBD1
j_call: TRBJ1-3
cdr3_aa: CASSVTGDGNTIYF
cdr3_nt: TGTGCCAGCAGTGTCACAGGGGATGGAAACACCATATATTTT

clone_size: .
v_call: TRBV7-3
d_call: TRBD2
j_call: TRBJ2-2
cdr3_aa: CASSPGGSANTGELFF
cdr3_nt: TGTGCCAGCAGCCCGGGAGGATCGGCGAACACCGGGGAGCTGTTTTTT

clone_size: .
v_call: TRBV28
d_call: .
j_call: TRBJ1-2
cdr3_aa: CASSDVAVGGYTF
cdr3_nt: TGTGCCAGCAGCGACGTGGCGGTGGGTGGCTACACCTTC

clone_size: .
v_call: TRBV5-6
d_call: .
j_call: TRBJ1-5
cdr3_aa: CASSFGRNNQPQHF
cdr3_nt: TGTGCCAGCAGCTTCGGCAGAAACAATCAGCCCCAGCATTTT

clone_size: few
v_call: TRBV2
d_call: .
j_call: TRBJ1-1
cdr3_aa: CASSLEEGANTEAFF
cdr3_nt: TGTGCCAGCAGCCTAGAGGAGGGCGCGAACACTGAAGCTTTCTTT

clone_size: .
v_call: TRBV6-1
d_call: TRBD1
j_call: TRBJ1-2
cdr3_aa: CASSEGQGSYGYTF
cdr3_nt: TGTGCCAGCAGTGAAGGACAGGGATCATATGGCTACACCTTC

clone_size: few
v_call: TRBV6-1
d_call: .
j_call: TRBJ1-6
cdr3_aa: CASSEAGDSPLHF
cdr3_nt: TGTGCCAGCAGTGAAGCCGGCGATTCACCCCTCCACTTT

clone_size: .
v_call: TRBV19
d_call: .
j_call: TRBJ2-3
cdr3_aa: CATARTAYTDTQYF
cdr3_nt: TGTGCCACCGCCCGGACAGCCTACACAGATACGCAGTATTTT

clone_size: .
v_call: TRBV4-1
d_call: .
j_call: TRBJ1-4
cdr3_aa: CASSQVRSTNEKLFF
cdr3_nt: TGCGCCAGCAGCCAAGTTCGATCAACTAATGAAAAACTGTTTTTT

clone_size: .
v_call: TRBV27
d_call: .
j_call: TRBJ1-1
cdr3_aa: CASSPGPYTEAFF
cdr3_nt: TGTGCCAGCAGTCCCGGCCCCTACACTGAAGCTTTCTTT

clone_size: few
v_call: TRBV7-2
d_call: TRBD1
j_call: TRBJ1-5
cdr3_aa: CASSLDRGFNQPQHF
cdr3_nt: TGTGCCAGCAGCTTGGACAGGGGATTCAATCAGCCCCAGCATTTT

clone_size: .
v_call: TRBV7-2
d_call: .
j_call: TRBJ1-5
cdr3_aa: CASSLGARGLNQPQHF
cdr3_nt: TGTGCCAGCAGCTTAGGTGCCAGGGGTCTTAATCAGCCCCAGCATTTT

clone_size: .
v_call: TRBV5-1
d_call: .
j_call: TRBJ2-5
cdr3_aa: CASSVFQETQYF
cdr3_nt: TGCGCCAGCAGCGTCTTTCAAGAGACCCAGTACTTC

clone_size: .
v_call: TRBV5-1
d_call: TRBD1
j_call: TRBJ1-6
cdr3_aa: CASSLRTTGAAYNSPLHF
cdr3_nt: TGCGCCAGCAGCTTGAGAACGACAGGGGCGGCCTATAATTCACCCCTCCACTTT

clone_size: .
v_call: TRBV29-1
d_call: TRBD2
j_call: TRBJ2-3
cdr3_aa: CSGGGVPTDTQYF
cdr3_nt: TGCAGCGGGGGAGGGGTCCCCACAGATACGCAGTATTTT

clone_size: once
v_call: TRBV20-1
d_call: .
j_call: TRBJ1-4
cdr3_aa: CSASAQVVEKLFF
cdr3_nt: TGCAGTGCTAGTGCACAGGTTGTTGAAAAACTGTTTTTT

clone_size: .
v_call: TRBV28
d_call: TRBD2
j_call: TRBJ2-1
cdr3_aa: CASSITSGSSYNEQFF
cdr3_nt: TGTGCCAGCAGTATAACTAGCGGGAGCTCCTACAATGAGCAGTTCTTC

clone_size: .
v_call: TRBV21-1
d_call: .
j_call: TRBJ2-7
cdr3_aa: CASSTSGQASSYEQYF
cdr3_nt: TGTGCCAGCAGCACCTCAGGACAGGCCAGCTCCTACGAGCAGTACTTC

clone_size: .
v_call: TRBV7-2
d_call: TRBD2
j_call: TRBJ2-5
cdr3_aa: CASSLEAGGQETQYF
cdr3_nt: TGTGCCAGCAGCTTAGAGGCGGGGGGCCAAGAGACCCAGTACTTC

clone_size: once
v_call: TRBV11-2
d_call: TRBD1
j_call: TRBJ1-2
cdr3_aa: CASSSIKGAKGYGYTF
cdr3_nt: TGTGCCAGCAGCTCGATCAAGGGGGCAAAAGGCTATGGCTACACCTTC

clone_size: .
v_call: TRBV10-3
d_call: TRBD1
j_call: TRBJ1-1
cdr3_aa: CAISSPTGGGEAFF
cdr3_nt: TGTGCCATCAGTTCCCCTACAGGGGGCGGTGAAGCTTTCTTT

clone_size: medium-sized
v_call: TRBV19
d_call: TRBD1
j_call: TRBJ1-6
cdr3_aa: CASSIGTGNSPLHF
cdr3_nt: TGTGCCAGTAGTATTGGGACAGGGAATTCACCCCTCCACTTT

clone_size: .
v_call: TRBV30
d_call: TRBD1
j_call: TRBJ2-1
cdr3_aa: CAWDAPGQGNEQFF
cdr3_nt: TGTGCCTGGGACGCTCCGGGACAGGGCAATGAGCAGTTCTTC

clone_size: once
v_call: TRBV2
d_call: .
j_call: TRBJ2-7
cdr3_aa: CASSSRQSAFSSYEQYF
cdr3_nt: TGTGCCAGCAGTTCCAGACAGTCTGCTTTCAGCTCCTACGAGCAGTACTTC

clone_size: .
v_call: TRBV4-2
d_call: .
j_call: TRBJ1-3
cdr3_aa: CASSQEWAGATGNTIYF
cdr3_nt: TGTGCCAGCAGCCAAGAGTGGGCGGGGGCGACTGGAAACACCATATATTTT

clone_size: .
v_call: TRBV6-6
d_call: .
j_call: TRBJ1-2
cdr3_aa: CASVELTSNYGYTF
cdr3_nt: TGTGCCAGCGTGGAGCTGACCTCTAACTATGGCTACACCTTC

clone_size: .
v_call: TRBV30
d_call: TRBD1
j_call: TRBJ2-4
cdr3_aa: CAWREWGQTHGDIQYF
cdr3_nt: TGTGCCTGGAGAGAATGGGGACAGACCCATGGGGACATTCAGTACTTC

clone_size: .
v_call: TRBV11-2
d_call: .
j_call: TRBJ1-5
cdr3_aa: CASSRRRWTQHF
cdr3_nt: TGTGCCAGCAGCCGCAGGAGGTGGACCCAGCATTTT

clone_size: .
v_call: TRBV7-9
d_call: .
j_call: TRBJ2-3
cdr3_aa: CASSLRPTGAPTDTQYF
cdr3_nt: TGTGCCAGCAGCTTAAGGCCCACGGGAGCCCCGACAGATACGCAGTATTTT

clone_size: .
v_call: TRBV19
d_call: .
j_call: TRBJ1-1
cdr3_aa: CASSTQGLVAFF
cdr3_nt: TGTGCCAGTAGTACCCAGGGGTTGGTCGCTTTCTTT

clone_size: many
v_call: TRBV7-2
d_call: .
j_call: TRBJ1-2
cdr3_aa: CASSTQGANYGYTF
cdr3_nt: TGTGCCAGCAGCACACAGGGAGCTAACTATGGCTACACCTTC

clone_size: .
v_call: TRBV5-1
d_call: .
j_call: TRBJ2-7
cdr3_aa: CASSWDIGGEQYF
cdr3_nt: TGCGCCAGCAGCTGGGACATCGGGGGGGAGCAGTACTTC

clone_size: medium-sized
v_call: TRBV30
d_call: TRBD1
j_call: TRBJ1-4
cdr3_aa: CAWSDTGGANEKLFF
cdr3_nt: TGTGCCTGGAGTGATACAGGGGGCGCTAATGAAAAACTGTTTTTT

clone_size: .
v_call: TRBV6-1
d_call: TRBD2
j_call: TRBJ2-2
cdr3_aa: CASSARSGLAAGELFF
cdr3_nt: TGTGCCAGCAGTGCAAGGTCGGGACTAGCTGCCGGGGAGCTGTTTTTT

clone_size: .
v_call: TRBV28
d_call: TRBD1
j_call: TRBJ1-1
cdr3_aa: CASSTGQGNTEAFF
cdr3_nt: TGTGCCAGCAGTACGGGACAGGGAAACACTGAAGCTTTCTTT

clone_size: few
v_call: TRBV12-3/TRBV12-4
d_call: .
j_call: TRBJ1-2
cdr3_aa: CASSLRGNYGYTF
cdr3_nt: TGTGCCAGCAGTTTGAGGGGCAACTATGGCTACACCTTC

clone_size: few
v_call: TRBV7-3
d_call: TRBD1
j_call: TRBJ1-1
cdr3_aa: CASSLETGGTEAFF
cdr3_nt: TGTGCCAGCAGCTTAGAGACAGGGGGCACTGAAGCTTTCTTT